The 20 T cell receptor beta chains presented below share a single source sample, sequenced in a study of regulatory T cells in long-lasting Graves disease. The time point was: newly diagnosed GD, antithyroid drugs for less than 3 months. PBMCs were the source of the RNA used for TCR sequencing. The authors built TCR beta libraries using iRepertoire HTBI primers and Arm-PCR of CDR3 regions. TCRdb reprocessed the multiplex PCR reads via MiXCR and lists one record per CDR3 protein. The data hold over 450,000 distinct CDR3 sequences, with 12% observed a single time. These records were also assigned to another study, of T cells in Graves' hyperthyroidism and ophthalmopathy.

The sequenced sample was peripheral blood mononuclear cells (PBMCs), obtained at new diagnosis, from a patient treated with antithyroid drugs. These receptors came from a woman younger than 45 with Graves disease.

This clonotype was seen repeatedly, ten times or more. The V call is TRBV19, the J call TRBJ1-5; no definite D call. Germline assignment: CDR1 LNHDA and CDR2 SQIVND (reference sequence). The CDR3 totals 16 residues. Trimming left V 4 bases short and J 2 bases short, with 15 bases between. The CDR3 protein is CASSTSPGRGNQPQHF. The CDR3 bases are TGTGCCAGTAGTACGAGCCCCGGTCGGGGCAATCAGCCCCAGCATTTT.

In this sample, this clonotype turned up a few times. At one end, the junction sequence differs from germline, possibly due to a read error. The rearrangement uses TRBV20-1 and TRBJ2-1; D not certain. The CDR3 has 14 amino acids. CDR1 and CDR2 (germline): DFQATT, SNEGSKA (reference sequence). The CDR3 sequence: CSARDSFPYNEHFF. The CDR3, as DNA: TGCAGTGCTAGAGATTCGTTTCCCTACAATGAGCACTTCTTC.

This chain uses TRBV15 with TRBJ2-2; D is unclear. Germline assignment: CDR1 LNHNV and CDR2 YYDKDF (reference sequence). The ends were cut back, 0 bases at V and 3 bases at J, with 5 bases in the middle. The CDR3 runs to 14 residues. This chain's CDR3 is CATSRDRYTGELFF. CDR3 coding DNA: TGTGCCACCAGCAGAGACCGGTACACCGGGGAGCTGTTTTTT.

This clonotype was observed a handful of times. This rearrangement joins TRBV7-9 to TRBJ2-2; the match to TRBD2 covers 7 bases. CDR1 SEHNR and CDR2 FQNEAQ come from the germline V gene (reference sequence). CDR3 length equals 18 residues. Trimming cost V 6 bases and J 1 base; bases outside gene matches: 14. The CDR3 DNA reads TGTGCCAGCAGTCCTTCCCGGGGGGAGCGAGAGAACACCGGGGAGCTGTTTTTT. Encoded protein: CASSPSRGERENTGELFF. The full variable domain, its missing parts supplied by reference TRBV7-9 and TRBJ2-2, is DTGVSQNPRHKITKRGQNVTFRCDPISEHNRLYWYRQTLGQGPEFLTYFQNEAQLEKSRLLSDRFSAERPKGSFSTLEIQRTEQGDSAMYLCASSPSRGERENTGELFFGEGSRLTVL.

In its sample, this clonotype was seen many times. The V and J genes are TRBV7-9 and TRBJ1-6; D is ambiguous. V lost 2 bases and J 10 bases, leaving 6 bases between the germline ends. The CDR3 runs 12 residues. Germline loops: CDR1 SEHNR, CDR2 FQNEAQ (reference sequence). This chain's CDR3 is CASSLYGSPLHF. The CDR3 DNA follows: TGTGCCAGCAGCTTATACGGCTCACCCCTCCACTTT.

This clonotype was recorded many times. This chain connects TRBV5-6 to TRBJ2-1; D remains ambiguous. Germline V gene lookup returns CDR1 SGHDT and CDR2 YYEEEE. V was shortened by 0 bases and J by 2 bases, with 12 bases between the two germline ends. This CDR3 spans 16 amino acids. CDR3 residues: CASSLESPIPYNEQFF. The CDR3 nucleotides read TGTGCCAGCAGCTTGGAGTCACCCATTCCCTACAATGAGCAGTTCTTC.

In its sample, this clonotype was seen many times. The chain joins TRBV20-1 to TRBJ1-4, with no clear D. Germline assignment: CDR1 DFQATT and CDR2 SNEGSKA (reference sequence). This CDR3 region has 13 residues. Trimming removed 2 bases at V and 8 bases at J, with 12 bases between. The chain's CDR3 is CSARSGRREKLFF. DNA of the CDR3: TGCAGTGCTAGATCCGGGCGGCGCGAAAAACTGTTTTTT.

This clonotype has at least ten counts. The chain carries TRBV9 and TRBJ1-2, with D possibly being TRBD1 (5 bases). CDR3 size: 14 residues. Per the germline V gene, CDR1 is SGDLS and CDR2 is YYNGEE. V gave up 0 bases and J gave up 4 bases, with 10 bases separating them. CDR3 nucleotide sequence: TGTGCCAGCAGCGTAGCCGGGACGGGCTATGGCTACACCTTC. The encoded protein is CASSVAGTGYGYTF.

Notes on this clonotype: Only one base separates this from a far larger clonotype, so it likely reflects a read error. Here the CDR3 DNA reads TGTGCCAGCAGCTCTAGAGGGACACGTAAGAATGAGCAGTACTTC. It encodes CASSSRGTRKNEQYF. V and J are TRBV28 and TRBJ2-7, with D possibly being TRBD1 (6 bases). V dropped 6 bases and J dropped 7 bases, with 22 bases sitting between them. The CDR3 runs 15 residues. CDR1 and CDR2 (germline): MDHEN, SYDVKM.

Comment on this clonotype: The final CDR3 position lacks the conserved phenylalanine or tryptophan, pointing to a likely read error. The chain carries TRBV7-6 and TRBJ2-5, with 7 bases fitting TRBD1. Trimming cost V 6 bases and J 1 base; bases outside gene matches: 8. Germline CDR1 SGHVS, CDR2 FNYEAQ. There are 15 residues in the CDR3. The CDR3 protein is CASSYSGTAQETQYL. The CDR3 nucleotides are TGTGCCAGCAGTTATTCCGGGACAGCCCAAGAGACCCAGTACCTC.

This clonotype came up many times. The chain links TRBV5-6 to TRBJ2-7, with 11 bases lining up with TRBD2. Germline V gives CDR1 SGHDT, CDR2 YYEEEE. The CDR3 extends over 14 amino acids. Losses at the gene ends were 4 bases for V and 2 bases for J; bases not matched to a gene: 2. The CDR3 is CASSKGLAAYEQYF. The DNA for the CDR3 is TGTGCCAGCAGCAAGGGACTAGCGGCCTACGAGCAGTACTTC.

The V gene is TRBV6-1, the J gene TRBJ1-2; D remains unclear. Germline values: CDR1 MNHNS, CDR2 SASEGT. The CDR3 is 12 amino acids. V lost 8 bases to trimming and J lost 4 bases, with 11 bases between them. CDR3 in DNA: TGTGCCAGCTCGGGGAGGATCTATGGCTACACCTTC. Encoded protein: CASSGRIYGYTF.

V usage is TRBV11-2 and J usage is TRBJ2-5; D gene uncertain. V dropped 1 base and J dropped 1 base, with 7 bases sitting between them. The germline gives CDR1 SGHAT, CDR2 FQNNGV. CDR3 size: 14 residues. CDR3 region: CASSLATTQETQYF. In DNA, the CDR3 is TGTGCCAGCAGCTTAGCGACAACCCAAGAGACCCAGTACTTC.

This clonotype was seen ten or more times. The chain is built from TRBV27 and TRBJ1-2; 9 bases fit TRBD1. The CDR3 is 15 residues long. Germline V CDR1 and CDR2: MNHEY, SMNVEV (reference sequence). V gave up 3 bases and J gave up 4 bases; unmatched junction bases: 6. The CDR3 reads CASSLNRGQGYGYTF. The CDR3 DNA follows: TGTGCCAGCAGTTTGAACAGGGGGCAGGGCTATGGCTACACCTTC.

This clonotype was counted many times. As DNA, the CDR3 is TGTGCCAGCAGCCCGCCCCTAGAGACCCAGTACTTC. It is translated as CASSPPLETQYF. The gene calls are TRBV7-9 and TRBJ2-5; D gene ambiguous. The CDR3 sequence is 12 residues long. Trimming cost V 5 bases and J 4 bases, with 8 bases left between them. Germline V gene lookup returns CDR1 SEHNR and CDR2 FQNEAQ (reference sequence).

This clonotype was seen ten or more times. The CDR3 reads CATSRAPDQPQHF. CDR3 sequence (DNA): TGTGCCACCAGCAGAGCCCCCGATCAGCCCCAGCATTTT. The chain is built from TRBV15 and TRBJ1-5; no reliable D call. The germline V gene has CDR1 LNHNV and CDR2 YYDKDF (reference sequence). Trimming took 1 base from V and 5 from J, leaving 6 bases between them. This CDR3 comprises 13 residues.

This clonotype was observed at least ten times. The V and J genes are TRBV18 and TRBJ1-2, with D possibly matching TRBD1 (6 bases). The CDR3 is made up of 15 amino acids. V lost 2 bases and J lost 1, with 11 bases in between. In germline, CDR1 is KGHSH, CDR2 LQKENI. The CDR3 region has the DNA TGTGCCAGCTCACCATCGGGCAGGGGTAACTATGGCTACACCTTC. Amino acids: CASSPSGRGNYGYTF.

This clonotype came up many times. The chain employs TRBV27 and TRBJ1-2; D is perhaps TRBD1 (6 bases). Germline loops: CDR1 MNHEY, CDR2 SMNVEV (reference sequence). Between the trimmed V and J ends, which lost 6 bases and 3 bases, there was a span of 11 bases. This CDR3 has 13 residues. The CDR3 sequence is CASSPQGHYGYTF. The CDR3 region has the DNA TGTGCCAGCAGCCCACAGGGCCACTATGGCTACACCTTC.

This clonotype came up many times. One end of the junction varies from germline; a read error may be responsible. The rearrangement uses TRBV20-1 and TRBJ2-1; D remains unclear. Germline V gene data show CDR1 as DFQATT and CDR2 as SNEGSKA (reference sequence). The CDR3 has 12 residues. CDR3 loop: CSASDDPNKQFF. For the CDR3, the DNA is TGCAGTGCTAGCGACGACCCCAATAAGCAGTTCTTC.

The chain combines TRBV20-1 with TRBJ2-3; 11 bases line up with TRBD1. The junction had 5 bases not matched to a gene; V was cut back by 5 bases and J by 4 bases. The CDR3 is 14 amino acids. Germline CDR1 DFQATT, CDR2 SNEGSKA (reference sequence). CDR3 protein: CSAVPGQGADTQYF. The CDR3 DNA sequence: TGCAGTGCTGTCCCGGGACAGGGGGCAGATACGCAGTATTTT.